A single sample gave rise to the 24 T cell receptor beta chains below, sequenced in a study of blood T cells in healthy people across ages (dated by TCRdb to the mid-2010s). The method was 5' RACE. These reads were obtained on an Illumina HiSeq 2500. The second PCR ran for about 6 to 11 cycles and used a J-beta primer mix along with a sample-barcoded 5' primer. TCRdb ran its own pipeline on the public reads, namely fastp trimming at Q25 and MiXCR clone calling, and kept in-frame beta chains. For every CDR3 protein sequence, its rows merge into one entry that carries the most common genes and DNA. The sample data list hundreds of thousands of distinct CDR3 sequences, and about 42% of these were observed just once. Around 21% of the sample belongs to the ten largest clones. Sequencing was performed on blood. Receptors originate from a man between 60 and 70 years old in good health.

The chain combines TRBV18 with TRBJ2-5, with no clear D. The last part of the DNA fits TRBJ2-7 better; the J call may be wrong. This CDR3 region has 12 residues. Germline lookup yields CDR1 KGHSH and CDR2 LQKENI. CDR3 in amino acids: CASSLQPREQYF. CDR3 coding DNA: TGTGCCAGCTCACTACAGCCCCGCGAGCAGTACTTC.

As regards this clonotype: An end of the junction does not agree with germline; a read error may underlie this. The chain has TRBV6-5 and TRBJ2-3, with D perhaps TRBD1 or TRBD2 (6 bases each). Germline V gives CDR1 MNHEY, CDR2 SVGAGI. This CDR3 is built from 14 residues. The CDR3 nucleotides are TGTGCCAGCCGGGCGGGACACTTCACAGATACGCGGTATTTT. Translated: CASRAGHFTDTRYF.

The chain combines TRBV24-1 with TRBJ2-5; D gene unclear. This CDR3 region has 16 residues. V shed 3 bases and J shed 4 bases, with 17 bases lying between them. Germline V gene sequence: CDR1 KGHDR, CDR2 SFDVKD. The CDR3 sequence is CATSDPPTPTSETQYF. The CDR3 nucleotides read TGTGCCACCAGTGATCCCCCAACACCAACGTCAGAGACCCAGTACTTC.

V is TRBV6-2 or TRBV6-3 and J is TRBJ2-1, with 7 nucleotides matching TRBD1. The trim removed 6 bases at V and 0 bases at J, leaving 5 bases unmatched. The CDR3 spans 15 residues. In germline, CDR1 is MNHEY, CDR2 SVGEGT. CDR3 region: CASSYRGSSYNEQFF. CDR3 coding DNA: TGTGCCAGCAGCTACAGGGGTAGCTCCTACAATGAGCAGTTCTTC.

CDR3 amino acids: CASSLASGGSNEQFF. CDR3 DNA sequence: TGTGCCAGCAGCTTGGCTAGCGGGGGTTCCAATGAGCAGTTCTTC. This chain uses TRBV5-5 with TRBJ2-1; 10 bases fit TRBD2. CDR3 size: 15 residues. V was clipped by 0 bases and J by 6 bases; unmatched bases: 3. Germline CDR1 SGHKS, CDR2 YYEKEE (reference sequence). Looking up the rest from reference TRBV5-5 and TRBJ2-1 gives the full variable domain: DAGVTQSPTHLIKTRGQQVTLRCSPISGHKSVSWYQQVLGQGPQFIFQYYEKEERGRGNFPDRFSARQFPNYSSELNVNALLLGDSALYLCASSLASGGSNEQFFGPGTRLTVL.

The gene calls are TRBV27 and TRBJ2-7; D is unresolved. The ends were cut back, 8 bases at V and 7 bases at J, with 15 bases in the middle. CDR1 is MNHEY and CDR2 is SMNVEV in the germline V gene (reference sequence). This CDR3 has 12 residues. CDR3 coding DNA: TGTGCCAGCGGAAGAAACTACAATGAGCAGTACTTC. Translated, it gives CASGRNYNEQYF.

V usage is TRBV7-2 and J usage is TRBJ2-5, with D possibly matching TRBD2 (5 bases). With 6 bases removed from V and 11 bases from J, the gap between germline ends came to 19 bases. Per germline, CDR1 SGHTA and CDR2 FQGNSA. The CDR3 contains 13 residues. The CDR3 DNA reads as TGTGCCAGCAGTCCGAGGGTTCGGGATGAGCAGTACTTC. Amino acid sequence: CASSPRVRDEQYF.

This clonotype was seen a handful of times. V and J are TRBV6-5 and TRBJ2-7; TRBD2 agrees at 8 bases. Germline values: CDR1 MNHEY, CDR2 SVGAGI. CDR3 length: 14 residues. V was pared by 5 bases and J by 2 bases, with 5 bases of the junction left unmatched. CDR3 amino acids: CASSTGGTTYEQYF. The CDR3 DNA reads as TGTGCCAGCAGTACGGGGGGGACGACCTACGAGCAGTACTTC.

The DNA of the CDR3 is TGTGCCAGCAGCCAAGATTACCCAGCGGGGGGGTGCACAGATACGCAGTATTTT. Encoded protein: CASSQDYPAGGCTDTQYF. V gene TRBV3-1 combines with J gene TRBJ2-3; 10 positions match TRBD2. The CDR3 consists of 18 residues. CDR1 and CDR2 (germline): LGHDT, YNNKEL (reference sequence). The V and J ends lost 0 bases and 1 base, in that order; junction bases with no gene match: 7.

J is TRBJ2-3 and V is TRBV11-3; possibly TRBD2 for D (6 bases). The CDR3 is made up of 14 amino acids. Germline CDR1 reads SGHNT; CDR2 reads YENEEA. Trimming took 8 bases from V and 0 from J, leaving 12 bases between them. The CDR3 protein is CASLRGASTDTQYF. DNA for the CDR3: TGTGCCAGCTTGCGGGGTGCTAGCACAGATACGCAGTATTTT.

This clonotype was seen a few times. The chain joins TRBV30 to TRBJ2-1; D unresolved. The CDR3 sequence is 15 residues long. CDR1 is GTSNPN, CDR2 SVGIG, per germline (reference sequence). V was pared by 5 bases and J by 4 bases, with 18 bases between. The CDR3 is CAWVPYSSSYNEQFF. The CDR3 DNA reads TGTGCCTGGGTCCCCTACTCTTCTAGTTACAATGAGCAGTTCTTC.

This clonotype was counted between two and nine times. This chain joins TRBV7-9 and TRBJ1-2, with D maybe TRBD1 (6 bases). The CDR3 has 16 amino acids. Germline CDR1 is SEHNR and CDR2 is FQNEAQ (reference sequence). V gave up 3 bases and J gave up 0 bases, with 14 bases separating them. The CDR3 loop reads CASSFDGQTSNYGYTF. DNA of the CDR3: TGTGCCAGCAGCTTCGACGGACAGACCTCTAACTATGGCTACACCTTC.

This chain joins TRBV15 and TRBJ1-1, with D possibly being TRBD1 (5 bases). This CDR3 spans 15 amino acids. Germline assignment: CDR1 LNHNV and CDR2 YYDKDF (reference sequence). The V end lost 0 bases, the J end lost 2 bases, and 10 bases lay between the germline ends. The CDR3 region is CATSRDRQINTEAFF. CDR3 nucleotides: TGTGCCACCAGCAGAGATAGACAGATTAACACTGAAGCTTTCTTT.

This clonotype showed up just a few times. This chain links TRBV5-5 with TRBJ2-7; D could derive from TRBD1 or TRBD2 (5 bases each). The CDR3 runs 18 residues. V was cut by 0 bases and J by 3 bases, with 22 bases left in between. Germline V CDR1 and CDR2: SGHKS, YYEKEE (reference sequence). The CDR3 nucleotides read TGTGCCAGCAGCTTGGAGGTTCTAGCCGGGACGCAGGTCTACGAGCAGTACTTC. Amino acids: CASSLEVLAGTQVYEQYF.

This clonotype was detected a few times. The chain recombines TRBV20-1 with TRBJ2-7; D remains ambiguous. CDR1 DFQATT and CDR2 SNEGSKA come from the germline V gene (reference sequence). With 0 bases removed from V and 4 bases from J, the gap between germline ends came to 7 bases. The CDR3 sequence is 12 residues long. DNA of the CDR3: TGCAGTGCTAGAGACCGGATGTACGAGCAGTACTTC. Translating gives CSARDRMYEQYF.

Concerning this clonotype itself: Since a much larger clone is just one base distant, this may be a read error. The rearrangement uses TRBV12-3 or TRBV12-4 and TRBJ2-7, with D possibly TRBD2 on 7 matching bases. V lost 6 bases to trimming and J lost 7 bases, with 22 bases between them. The CDR3 is 15 residues long. The CDR3 is CASSTGGGGYNEQYF. CDR3 sequence (DNA): TGTGCCAGCAGCACCGGGGGCGGGGGCTACAATGAGCAGTACTTC.

V usage is TRBV27 and J usage is TRBJ2-1, with D perhaps given as TRBD1 or TRBD2 (7 bases each). This CDR3 region has 14 residues. Trimming removed 3 bases at V and 10 bases at J, with 16 bases between. Germline V CDR1 and CDR2: MNHEY, SMNVEV (reference sequence). CDR3 DNA: TGTGCCAGCAGTTTTCAGGGAGGGGGCTACGAGCAGTTCTTC. Amino acids: CASSFQGGGYEQFF.

This rearrangement joins TRBV6-1 to TRBJ2-4; D perhaps matches TRBD1 (6 bases). Germline V gives CDR1 MNHNS, CDR2 SASEGT. Deletions cut 3 bases from V and 10 bases from J, with 16 bases between. The CDR3 extends over 14 amino acids. The CDR3 spells CASSEPDRKRIQYF. The CDR3 nucleotides read TGTGCCAGCAGTGAGCCGGACAGAAAGCGGATTCAGTACTTC.

A few counts support this clonotype. The rearrangement uses TRBV27 and TRBJ2-6; D is unresolved. CDR3 length equals 15 residues. CDR1 and CDR2 (germline): MNHEY, SMNVEV (reference sequence). V was shortened by 6 bases and J by 0 bases, with 9 bases between the two germline ends. Written as DNA, the CDR3 is TGTGCCAGCAGATCTCCTGGCTCTGGGGCCAACGTCCTGACTTTC. As protein: CASRSPGSGANVLTF.

This clonotype was counted between two and nine times. The chain combines TRBV29-1 with TRBJ1-1; 9 nucleotides agree with TRBD1. The V and J ends lost 7 bases and 6 bases, in that order; junction bases with no gene match: 6. The CDR3 extends over 12 amino acids. Germline CDR1 reads SQVTM; CDR2 reads ANQGSEA. This CDR3 is CSAGTGHAEAFF. CDR3 coding DNA: TGCAGCGCGGGGACAGGGCACGCTGAAGCTTTCTTT.

The V gene is TRBV7-2, the J gene TRBJ2-7; 11 bases are shared with TRBD2. The CDR3 is made up of 18 amino acids. V lost 3 bases to trimming and J lost 7 bases; unmatched junction nucleotides: 17. CDR1 and CDR2 from the germline V gene are SGHTA and FQGNSA. CDR3 sequence (DNA): TGTGCCAGCAGCTTCCGAGGACTAGCGGGTCCCTCCTACAATGAGCAGTACTTC. Its translation: CASSFRGLAGPSYNEQYF.

The genes are TRBV7-9 and TRBJ2-4; D is unresolved. The V end lost 1 base, the J end lost 8 bases, and 6 bases lay between the germline ends. CDR1 and CDR2 from the germline V gene are SEHNR and FQNEAQ (reference sequence). This CDR3 contains 12 residues. CDR3 sequence reads: CASSLVPDIQYF. The CDR3 coding sequence is TGTGCCAGCAGCTTAGTCCCAGACATTCAGTACTTC.

This clonotype was seen a few times. This may come from a read error, since a much larger clone is one base off. This chain connects TRBV7-9 to TRBJ2-7; 9 bases match TRBD2. The J segment lost 7 bases and the V segment lost 4 bases, leaving 14 bases of the junction unmatched. Germline CDR1 and CDR2: SEHNR and FQNEAQ (reference sequence). The CDR3 is made up of 16 amino acids. In DNA form, the CDR3 reads TGTGCCAGCAGCTCCCCCCTAGCGGGGATAAGCAATGAGCAGTACTTC. This codes for CASSSPLAGISNEQYF.

Regarding this clonotype: Mismatch with germline at one junction end may stem from a read error. The rearrangement joins TRBV5-1 to TRBJ2-7; either TRBD1 or TRBD2 may fit D (5 bases each). This CDR3 contains 15 residues. The germline V gene encodes CDR1 SGHRS and CDR2 YFSETQ. The CDR3 sequence is CTSSTDPGTSYEQYF. The DNA for the CDR3 is TGCACCAGCAGCACGGACCCCGGGACCTCCTACGAGCAGTACTTC.